This T cell receptor beta chain was sequenced in a study of T cell responses to AZD1222 COVID-19 vaccine. Assay used: immunoSEQ multiplex PCR; TCRdb lists only in-frame clones, some missing. The sample yields 35,000 to 50,000 clones, 80% seen once. The CDR3 contains 14 residues. Germline V gene data show CDR1 as SGDLS and CDR2 as YYNGEE. V lost 0 bases and J 6 bases, leaving 10 bases between the germline ends. The rearrangement joins TRBV9 to TRBJ1-5; D is perhaps TRBD1 (6 bases). The sequencing used peripheral blood, collected 28 days after the second dose of the MenACWY control vaccine. This TCR came from an adult who received the MenACWY meningococcal vaccine as a control. CDR3 in DNA: TGTGCCAGCAGCGTAGAAGGGGGAAGTCAGCCCCAGCATTTT. Amino acid sequence: CASSVEGGSQPQHF.